One and the same sample provided the 29 T cell receptor beta chains below, sequenced in a study of Graves' ophthalmopathy and Graves' hyperthyroidism. For repertoire sequencing, the TCR beta CDR3 regions were amplified from RNA transcripts. First-round RT-PCR relied on HTBI primers, and a second-round multiplex PCR came next. One entry per CDR3 protein results from TCRdb running MiXCR on the multiplex PCR reads. The repertoire holds hundreds of thousands of distinct CDR3 sequences, with 20% to 25% as singletons. What was sequenced was peripheral blood. Receptors were obtained from a woman aged 18-30 years with stable Graves' hyperthyroidism.

Ten or more counts support this clonotype. The chain links TRBV27 to TRBJ1-1, with 7 bases that match TRBD1. The CDR3 is 16 amino acids. The junction had 12 bases not matched to a gene; V was cut back by 3 bases and J by 5 bases. Germline CDR1 reads MNHEY; CDR2 reads SMNVEV (reference sequence). This chain's CDR3 is CASSFTGARSRTEAFF. For the CDR3, the DNA is TGTGCCAGCAGTTTTACAGGGGCGAGGAGTAGGACTGAAGCTTTCTTT.

This clonotype was seen repeatedly, ten times or more. CDR3 residues: CSASRRERAKNIQYF. DNA for the CDR3: TGCAGTGCTTCCCGACGGGAGCGAGCCAAAAACATTCAGTACTTC. This sequence joins TRBV20-1 and TRBJ2-4; D may be TRBD2 (6 bases). The CDR3 has 15 amino acids. V was trimmed by 5 bases and J by 0 bases, leaving 14 bases between them. The V gene's germline CDR1 is DFQATT and CDR2 SNEGSKA (reference sequence).

This clonotype was seen ten or more times. This rearrangement joins TRBV28 to TRBJ2-7, with a possible D match to TRBD2 (5 bases). The CDR3 totals 13 residues. Per germline, CDR1 MDHEN and CDR2 SYDVKM. V was pared by 5 bases and J by 0 bases, with 8 bases between. The CDR3 sequence is CASSNSGSYEQYF. The CDR3 region has the DNA TGTGCCAGCAGTAACAGCGGCTCCTACGAGCAGTACTTC.

This clonotype was counted ten times or more. The chain is built from TRBV24-1 and TRBJ1-1; D not certain. The CDR3 is made up of 13 amino acids. With 5 bases removed from V and 0 bases from J, the gap between germline ends came to 6 bases. Per germline, CDR1 KGHDR and CDR2 SFDVKD. Here the CDR3 reads CATSASLNTEAFF. The CDR3 region has the DNA TGTGCCACCAGTGCGAGCTTGAACACTGAAGCTTTCTTT.

Many counts were recorded for this clonotype. The rearrangement joins TRBV7-8 to TRBJ2-2; D is ambiguous. Looked up from germline, CDR1 is SGHVS and CDR2 is FQNEAQ. This CDR3 comprises 12 residues. CDR3 protein: CATVSYTGELFF. The CDR3 nucleotides read TGTGCTACAGTGTCATACACCGGGGAGCTGTTTTTT.

This clonotype was detected many times. V and J are TRBV24-1 and TRBJ1-5; TRBD1 matches 7 bases. The CDR3 is made up of 14 amino acids. The V gene's germline CDR1 is KGHDR and CDR2 SFDVKD. The junction had 2 bases not matched to a gene; V was cut back by 3 bases and J by 4 bases. The CDR3 loop reads CATSDPGGNQPQHF. The CDR3 nucleotides read TGTGCCACCAGTGATCCAGGGGGTAATCAGCCCCAGCATTTT.

The chain employs TRBV18 and TRBJ2-5; D not resolved. The germline V gene has CDR1 KGHSH and CDR2 LQKENI. This CDR3 is built from 14 residues. V was clipped by 3 bases and J by 4 bases, with 12 bases between them. The CDR3 DNA follows: TGTGCCAGCTCACCGGGTTACCGTGGAGAGACCCAGTACTTC. Its translation: CASSPGYRGETQYF.

This clonotype was found many times. This rearrangement joins TRBV7-3 to TRBJ2-7; TRBD2 matches 7 bases. V gave up 0 bases and J gave up 3 bases; unmatched junction bases: 5. Germline assignment: CDR1 SGHTA and CDR2 FQGTGA. The CDR3 runs 15 residues. The CDR3 sequence is CASSLTSGTYYEQYF. In nucleotides, the CDR3 is TGTGCCAGCAGCTTAACCAGCGGGACGTACTACGAGCAGTACTTC.

This clonotype was observed at least ten times. The chain carries TRBV12-5 and TRBJ2-7; D possibly corresponds to TRBD1 (6 bases). CDR3 length: 14 residues. Germline values: CDR1 LGHNT, CDR2 FRNRAP. Trimming pared 0 bases from V and 2 bases from J, leaving 8 bases between. The CDR3 reads CASGLVQGAYEQYF. The CDR3 DNA reads as TGTGCTAGTGGTTTGGTACAGGGTGCCTACGAGCAGTACTTC.

This clonotype was recorded at least ten times. The chain has TRBV19 and TRBJ1-2; 11 bases are a match to TRBD1. The ends lost 4 bases at V and 8 bases at J; junction bases unmatched: 9. The V gene's germline CDR1 is LNHDA and CDR2 SQIVND (reference sequence). The CDR3 covers 15 residues. The DNA of the CDR3 is TGTGCCAGTAGTACCCGGACAGGGGGCATGGAAGGCTACACCTTC. Encoded protein: CASSTRTGGMEGYTF.

This clonotype was picked up many times. The rearrangement links TRBV4-1 to TRBJ2-5; 7 nucleotides agree with TRBD1. Trimming took 3 bases from V and 1 from J; bases not matched to a gene: 5. The CDR3 loop spans 15 amino acids. Per germline, CDR1 MGHRA and CDR2 YSYEKL. CDR3 nucleotide sequence: TGCGCCAGCAGCCAGCGACAGGGACGCCAAGAGACCCAGTACTTC. Amino acids: CASSQRQGRQETQYF.

This clonotype was counted many times. The chain uses TRBV2 and TRBJ2-5, with 10 bases lining up with TRBD2. The length of the CDR3 is 14 residues. The germline V gene has CDR1 SNHLY and CDR2 FYNNEI. V trimming: 11 bases; J trimming: 6 bases; junction bases outside the gene matches: 12. In nucleotides, the CDR3 is TGTGCCGCTACTTTAGCGGGAGGTGGGAAGACCCAGTACTTC. Translation: CAATLAGGGKTQYF.

The CDR3 sequence is CASRPRQGFGTEAFF. In DNA form, the CDR3 reads TGTGCCAGCAGACCTCGACAGGGGTTCGGCACTGAAGCTTTCTTT. The chain has TRBV12-3 or TRBV12-4 and TRBJ1-1; 8 bases are shared with TRBD1. The CDR3 runs 15 residues. V was pared by 6 bases and J by 4 bases, with 10 bases of the junction left unmatched.

This clonotype came up many times. The V call is TRBV7-9, the J call TRBJ1-1; TRBD1 might be the D (5 bases). The germline V gene encodes CDR1 SEHNR and CDR2 FQNEAQ (reference sequence). The V gene lost 4 bases and the J gene lost 1 base, with 10 bases spanning the gap. The CDR3 spans 14 residues. The CDR3 DNA follows: TGTGCCAGCAGCTCCGCAGGGTGGAACACTGAAGCTTTCTTT. It yields the protein CASSSAGWNTEAFF.

A word on this clonotype: It is likely a read error, because the conserved phenylalanine at the end of the CDR3 is missing. This chain connects TRBV3-1 to TRBJ1-1; D not certain. V was clipped by 6 bases and J by 5 bases, with 13 bases between them. There are 13 residues in the CDR3. CDR1 is LGHDT and CDR2 is YNNKEL in the germline V gene (reference sequence). CDR3 DNA sequence: TGTGCCAGCAGTACAGAGAGACGGACTGAAGCTTTCTAT. This translates into CASSTERRTEAFY.

This clonotype was seen more than once but under ten times. The V call is TRBV3-1, the J call TRBJ1-1; weak D call: TRBD1 (5 bases). Trimming shortened V by 1 base and J by 0 bases, and 9 bases separated the two germline ends. Germline V gene sequence: CDR1 LGHDT, CDR2 YNNKEL (reference sequence). CDR3 size: 15 residues. The CDR3 loop reads CASSQVGPVNTEAFF. In DNA, the CDR3 is TGTGCCAGCAGCCAAGTGGGGCCGGTGAACACTGAAGCTTTCTTT.

This sequence joins TRBV6-1 and TRBJ2-7; TRBD2 might be the D (6 bases). V was shortened by 6 bases and J by 2 bases, with 14 bases between the two germline ends. This CDR3 has 14 residues. CDR1 is MNHNS and CDR2 is SASEGT in the germline V gene. This CDR3 reads CASSPRAGTYEQYF. For the CDR3, the DNA is TGTGCCAGCAGCCCCCGGGCGGGAACCTACGAGCAGTACTTC.

This clonotype showed up many times. V and J are TRBV20-1 and TRBJ1-5; no firm D call. The CDR3 spans 13 residues. CDR1 is DFQATT and CDR2 is SNEGSKA in the germline V gene (reference sequence). Trimming shortened V by 0 bases and J by 3 bases, and 6 bases separated the two germline ends. The CDR3 loop reads CSARDQANQPQHF. In DNA, the CDR3 is TGCAGTGCTAGAGATCAGGCCAATCAGCCCCAGCATTTT.

This clonotype was picked up many times. The chain employs TRBV11-3 and TRBJ1-1, with unresolved D. Germline V gene data show CDR1 as SGHNT and CDR2 as YENEEA. Trimming left V 5 bases short and J 1 base short, with 8 bases between. This CDR3 comprises 13 residues. In DNA form, the CDR3 reads TGTGCCAGCAGCCGAGCGGAGAACACTGAAGCTTTCTTT. It encodes CASSRAENTEAFF.

This clonotype was seen ten or more times. The rearrangement links TRBV7-6 to TRBJ1-5; no clear D gene. The length of the CDR3 is 18 residues. CDR1 and CDR2 (germline): SGHVS, FNYEAQ. V lost 1 base, J lost 0 bases, and 16 bases lay in between. The CDR3 reads CASSLGVQPTHSNQPQHF. For the CDR3, the DNA is TGTGCCAGCAGCTTAGGGGTACAGCCGACTCATAGCAATCAGCCCCAGCATTTT.

This chain joins TRBV7-2 and TRBJ2-7, with 7 bases fitting TRBD2. Germline V gene data show CDR1 as SGHTA and CDR2 as FQGNSA. This CDR3 region has 14 residues. Trimming took 5 bases from V and 5 from J; bases not matched to a gene: 9. The CDR3 DNA is TGTGCCAGCAGCCCTGACGGTCGGGGGGACGAGCAGTACTTC. It encodes CASSPDGRGDEQYF. The entire variable domain, with the rest obtained from reference TRBV7-2 and TRBJ2-7, is as follows: GAGVSQSPSNKVTEKGKDVELRCDPISGHTALYWYRQSLGQGLEFLIYFQGNSAPDKSGLPSDRFSAERTGGSVSTLTIQRTQQEDSAVYLCASSPDGRGDEQYFGPGTRLTVT.

The sample holds many counts of this clonotype. The gene calls are TRBV12-3 or TRBV12-4 and TRBJ2-7; 7 bases agree with TRBD1. The CDR3 runs 14 residues. J lost 2 bases, V lost 4 bases, and 5 bases had no gene match. The CDR3 nucleotides read TGTGCCAGCAGTTCTGTAGGGGGCACCTACGAGCAGTACTTC. This translates into CASSSVGGTYEQYF.

This clonotype was picked up a small number of times. The chain uses TRBV3-1 and TRBJ2-7; D may be TRBD1 (5 bases). Germline assignment: CDR1 LGHDT and CDR2 YNNKEL (reference sequence). This CDR3 has 18 amino acids. V was clipped by 4 bases and J by 0 bases, with 22 bases between them. The CDR3 protein is CASSPLEEGEGSSYEQYF. The CDR3 DNA reads TGTGCCAGCAGCCCCCTCGAGGAAGGGGAAGGAAGCTCCTACGAGCAGTACTTC.

This clonotype showed up just a few times. A much larger clone is a single base away; this may be a read error. The V and J genes are TRBV7-2 and TRBJ2-5, with unresolved D. Germline lookup yields CDR1 SGHTA and CDR2 FQGNSA. The CDR3 has 13 residues. As DNA, the CDR3 is TGTGCCAGCAGCTTAGCGGACGAAGAGGCCCAGTACTTC. This encodes CASSLADEEAQYF.

In its sample, this clonotype was seen many times. Here the CDR3 DNA reads TGTGCCAGCAGCGGTGGGCGGCGCAGCGAGCAGTACTTC. It yields the protein CASSGGRRSEQYF. This rearrangement joins TRBV28 to TRBJ2-7; D is undetermined. The CDR3 runs to 13 residues. CDR1 and CDR2 from the germline V gene are MDHEN and SYDVKM. V was shortened by 6 bases and J by 6 bases, with 15 bases between the two germline ends.

This clonotype has just a few counts. The genes are TRBV20-1 and TRBJ1-1; D uncertain. Germline loops: CDR1 DFQATT, CDR2 SNEGSKA (reference sequence). The CDR3 contains 14 residues. The germline V and J ends were trimmed by 0 bases and 0 bases, with 8 bases remaining between them. CDR3 coding DNA: TGCAGTGCTAGAGACACGGGAGTGAACACTGAAGCTTTCTTT. This gives the protein CSARDTGVNTEAFF.

In this sample, this clonotype turned up many times. The CDR3 nucleotides are TGCGCCAGCAGCCAGGGTAGCGGGAGGGCCTACGAGCAGTACTTC. Translating it yields CASSQGSGRAYEQYF. This sequence joins TRBV4-1 and TRBJ2-7; 11 positions match TRBD2. With V trimmed by 3 bases and J by 2 bases, 3 bases remained unmatched. This CDR3 contains 15 residues. Looked up from germline, CDR1 is MGHRA and CDR2 is YSYEKL.

This clonotype was picked up many times. The rearrangement links TRBV6-1 to TRBJ2-6; 7 bases fit TRBD2. CDR1 is MNHNS, CDR2 SASEGT, per germline. The CDR3 has 17 residues. With 4 bases clipped from V and 2 bases from J, the junction kept 8 bases outside the gene matches. The CDR3 DNA reads as TGTGCCAGCAGTGTAGACCCGGGAGGAACTGGGGCCAACGTCCTGACTTTC. Its translation is CASSVDPGGTGANVLTF.

Of note for this clonotype: Relative to the germline gene, one junction end is altered; a read error may explain this. The genes are TRBV6-1 and TRBJ2-6, with TRBD1 as a possible D gene (5 bases). Germline V gene lookup returns CDR1 MNHNS and CDR2 SASEGT. CDR3 size: 14 residues. Here the CDR3 reads CAIEESSGANVLAF. The DNA for the CDR3 is TGTGCCATCGAAGAGAGCTCTGGGGCCAACGTCCTGGCTTTC.